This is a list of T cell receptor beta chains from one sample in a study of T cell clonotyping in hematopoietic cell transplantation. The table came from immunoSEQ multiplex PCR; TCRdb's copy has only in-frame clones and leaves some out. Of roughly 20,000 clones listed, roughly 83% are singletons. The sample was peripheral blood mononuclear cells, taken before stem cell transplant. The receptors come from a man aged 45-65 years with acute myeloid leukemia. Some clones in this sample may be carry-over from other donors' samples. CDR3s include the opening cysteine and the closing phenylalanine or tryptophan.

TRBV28	CASRSGGHEQYF
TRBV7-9	CASSSDTGPYEQYF
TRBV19	CASSPRGGGYTF
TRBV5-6	CASSLRTGGAYSPLHF
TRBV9	CASSPRPGTKSSYEQYF
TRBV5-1	CASSGAGLDTGELFF
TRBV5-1	CASSLAAGDGGYTF
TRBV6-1	CASSEAVVQETQYF
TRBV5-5	CASSPSDRGRGLKNQPQHF
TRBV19	CASTPGQRINNSPLHF
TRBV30	CAWSRRVGTYNEQFF
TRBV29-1	CSVEDFGVKQYF
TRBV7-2	CASSRTGISGNTIYF
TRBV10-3	CAIGAGQGFHGGTEAFF
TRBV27	CASRRQGGQETQYF
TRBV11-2	CASEGISTEAFF
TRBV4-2	CASSQGDSGWQPQHF
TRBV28	CASTPGGGGNTIYF
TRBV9	CASSVGNSPLHF
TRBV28	CASSLPRTSPGELFF
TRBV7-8	CASSAGLAGGLRWFEQYF
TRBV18	CASSPDRGDNQPQHF
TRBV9	CASSPGAATNEKLFF
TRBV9	CASSVGSDQETQYF
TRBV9	CASSVAGGGVGNTIYF
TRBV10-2	CASSEYQGSHQPQHF
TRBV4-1	CASSQETGTHQPQHF
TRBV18	CASSSLGDTEAFF
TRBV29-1	CSGGADRPSYGYTF
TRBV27	CASSREAPAGELFF
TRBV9	CASSRDRGAYNSPLHF
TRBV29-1	CSVDVDSTDTQYF
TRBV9	CASSASGTGPYEQYF
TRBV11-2	CASSLGGNTIYF
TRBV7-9	CASSPHYEQYF
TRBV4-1	CASSSRRGGRTGELFF
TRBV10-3	CAIRGSGAQGPGNTIYF
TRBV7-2	CASSLAWRSPYEQYF
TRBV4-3	CASSQRQGNTEAFF
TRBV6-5	CASSGDGWNNQPQHF
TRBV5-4	CASSNRDENTEAFF
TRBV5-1	CASSPGQGLGANVLTF
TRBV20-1	CSAIDYGYTF